This entry lists 15 T cell receptor beta chains sequenced from one sample in a study of blood T cell repertoires in COVID-19. Libraries were prepared by immunoSEQ multiplex PCR; TCRdb keeps only in-frame clonotypes and omits some of them. The profile shows approximately 300,000 clones, roughly 90% of them singletons. Source material: PBMCs or T cells enriched from blood (not recorded which). The receptor source for this set is a woman aged 25 to 39 who had been exposed to COVID-19.

The chain couples TRBV3-1 (or the pseudogene TRBV3-2) to TRBJ1-1; possibly TRBD1 for D (5 bases). The V end lost 1 base, the J end lost 7 bases, and 10 bases lay between the germline ends. This CDR3 is 13 amino acids long. The V gene's germline CDR1 is LGHDT and CDR2 YNNKEL (reference sequence). The CDR3 sequence is CASSQAQGYEAFF. CDR3 nucleotides: TGTGCCAGCAGCCAAGCTCAGGGCTATGAAGCTTTCTTT.

The chain has TRBV2 and TRBJ1-3; a weak D match, TRBD1 (5 bases). Looked up from germline, CDR1 is SNHLY and CDR2 is FYNNEI. V was clipped by 3 bases and J by 0 bases, with 15 bases between them. The CDR3 covers 17 residues. For the CDR3, the DNA is TGTGCCAGCAGTGAGATAGACAGCCTTAACTCTGGAAACACCATATATTTT. This translates into CASSEIDSLNSGNTIYF.

In the case of this clone: One junction end does not reproduce the germline sequence, and a read error may be involved. J is TRBJ1-1 and V is TRBV3-1 (or the pseudogene TRBV3-2), with 7 bases lining up with TRBD1. Germline loops: CDR1 LGHDT, CDR2 YNNKEL (reference sequence). The CDR3 sequence is 15 residues long. The CDR3, as DNA: TGTGCCAGCACCCAAAGGGGGCTGGGGGACACTGAAGCTTTCTTT. Translation: CASTQRGLGDTEAFF.

The chain couples TRBV3-1 (or the pseudogene TRBV3-2) to TRBJ2-3; D unresolved. CDR3 length: 11 residues. The germline V and J ends were trimmed by 6 bases and 7 bases, with 8 bases remaining between them. Per germline, CDR1 LGHDT and CDR2 YNNKEL (reference sequence). The CDR3 spells CASSLQNTQYF. In nucleotides, the CDR3 is TGTGCCAGCAGTTTACAGAATACGCAGTATTTT.

The J gene is TRBJ2-1, the V gene TRBV24-1; no clear D gene. The V and J ends lost 0 bases and 0 bases respectively, with 8 bases between them. Germline assignment: CDR1 KGHDR and CDR2 SFDVKD. The CDR3 consists of 16 residues. The CDR3 sequence: CATSDLQASSYNEQFF. In DNA, the CDR3 is TGTGCCACCAGTGATTTGCAGGCGAGCTCCTACAATGAGCAGTTCTTC.

The rearrangement uses TRBV5-1 and TRBJ1-6, with a weak D call TRBD1 (6 bases). The V end lost 0 bases, the J end lost 12 bases, and 10 bases lay between the germline ends. Per germline, CDR1 SGHRS and CDR2 YFSETQ. The CDR3 totals 13 residues. CDR3 nucleotides: TGCGCCAGCAGCTTGGAAAGAGGGGGACCCCTCCACTTT. It encodes CASSLERGGPLHF.

The V call is TRBV12-3 or TRBV12-4, the J call TRBJ1-1; no definite D call. V was cut by 3 bases and J by 8 bases, with 7 bases left in between. The CDR3 is made up of 11 amino acids. CDR3 amino acids: CASSLSREAFF. The CDR3 coding sequence is TGTGCCAGCAGTTTGTCCAGGGAAGCTTTCTTT.

The V gene is TRBV12-3 or TRBV12-4, the J gene TRBJ1-2, with 8 bases that match TRBD1. Trimming took 3 bases from V and 5 from J; bases not matched to a gene: 2. The CDR3 runs 13 residues. The CDR3 sequence: CASSFRTGYGYTF. The CDR3 DNA is TGTGCCAGCAGTTTTAGGACAGGGTATGGCTACACCTTC.

V and J are TRBV7-9 and TRBJ1-6, with TRBD1 matching 11 bases. Germline V gene sequence: CDR1 SEHNR, CDR2 FQNEAQ (reference sequence). The CDR3 covers 15 residues. Trimming took 4 bases from V and 8 from J; bases not matched to a gene: 4. CDR3 DNA: TGTGCCAGCAGCTCCGGGACAGGGGGGTATTCACCCCTCCACTTT. Amino acid sequence: CASSSGTGGYSPLHF.

A note on this clone: Other DNA sequences in the same sample also yield this CDR3. The rearrangement uses TRBV5-1 and TRBJ1-1; D is possibly TRBD1 (6 bases). The CDR3 loop spans 14 amino acids. V was shortened by 0 bases and J by 1 base, with 7 bases between the two germline ends. The germline gives CDR1 SGHRS, CDR2 YFSETQ. The CDR3 sequence: CASSLGQANTEAFF. CDR3 nucleotides: TGCGCCAGCAGCTTGGGACAGGCGAACACTGAAGCTTTCTTT.

The chain is built from TRBV18 and TRBJ2-3, with 7 bases lining up with TRBD2. With 4 bases clipped from V and 1 base from J, the junction kept 8 bases outside the gene matches. The CDR3 has 16 residues. Germline values: CDR1 KGHSH, CDR2 LQKENI. The CDR3 region has the DNA TGTGCCAGCTCACGAACGGAACGGGGGGGCACAGATACGCAGTATTTT. Amino acids: CASSRTERGGTDTQYF.

A few counts support this clone. The chain joins TRBV11-3 to TRBJ1-3, with a weak D call TRBD1 (5 bases). The CDR3 runs to 13 residues. CDR1 is SGHNT, CDR2 YENEEA, per germline. With 5 bases removed from V and 3 bases from J, the gap between germline ends came to 8 bases. This chain's CDR3 is CASSDRHGNTIYF. CDR3 bases: TGTGCCAGCAGCGACAGACATGGAAACACCATATATTTT.

This clone was picked up one time. The chain joins TRBV6-6 to TRBJ1-6; 8 bases agree with TRBD1. This CDR3 spans 15 amino acids. Trimming at V came to 1 base and at J to 10 bases, leaving 6 bases not matched to a gene. Germline assignment: CDR1 MNHNY and CDR2 SVGAGI (reference sequence). CDR3 nucleotide sequence: TGTGCCAGCAGTTACTTGGACAGGGTTCAATCACCCCTCCACTTT. This codes for CASSYLDRVQSPLHF.

About this clone itself: A read error may produce the germline difference seen at one junction end. The chain couples TRBV29-1 to TRBJ1-1; 12 bases line up with TRBD1. This CDR3 contains 12 residues. Germline CDR1 reads SQVTM; CDR2 reads ANQGSEA. The chain's CDR3 is CSVVGGQGALAF. As DNA, the CDR3 is TGCAGCGTTGTGGGGGGACAGGGGGCGCTCGCTTTC.

This clone was seen just once. The chain employs TRBV5-6 and TRBJ1-6; the match to TRBD1 covers 8 bases. This CDR3 is 16 amino acids long. Per germline, CDR1 SGHDT and CDR2 YYEEEE. The ends lost 6 bases at V and 15 bases at J; junction bases unmatched: 20. CDR3 DNA sequence: TGTGCCAGCAACCTAGCTGGGACAGGAGACTTTCAAGGCCTCCACTTT. It codes for CASNLAGTGDFQGLHF.